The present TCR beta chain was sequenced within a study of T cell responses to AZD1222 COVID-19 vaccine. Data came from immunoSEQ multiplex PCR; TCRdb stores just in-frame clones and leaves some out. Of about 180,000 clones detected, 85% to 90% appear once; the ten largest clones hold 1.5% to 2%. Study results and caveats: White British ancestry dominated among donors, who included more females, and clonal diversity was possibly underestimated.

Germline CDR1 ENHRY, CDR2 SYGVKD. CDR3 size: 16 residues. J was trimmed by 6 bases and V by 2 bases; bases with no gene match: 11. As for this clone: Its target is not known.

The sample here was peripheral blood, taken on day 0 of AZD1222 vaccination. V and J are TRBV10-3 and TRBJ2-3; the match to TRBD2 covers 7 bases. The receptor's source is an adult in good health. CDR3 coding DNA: TGTGCCATCAGTGAGCCGCTAAGGGGAGGGTGGGATACGCAGTATTTT. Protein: CAISEPLRGGWDTQYF.